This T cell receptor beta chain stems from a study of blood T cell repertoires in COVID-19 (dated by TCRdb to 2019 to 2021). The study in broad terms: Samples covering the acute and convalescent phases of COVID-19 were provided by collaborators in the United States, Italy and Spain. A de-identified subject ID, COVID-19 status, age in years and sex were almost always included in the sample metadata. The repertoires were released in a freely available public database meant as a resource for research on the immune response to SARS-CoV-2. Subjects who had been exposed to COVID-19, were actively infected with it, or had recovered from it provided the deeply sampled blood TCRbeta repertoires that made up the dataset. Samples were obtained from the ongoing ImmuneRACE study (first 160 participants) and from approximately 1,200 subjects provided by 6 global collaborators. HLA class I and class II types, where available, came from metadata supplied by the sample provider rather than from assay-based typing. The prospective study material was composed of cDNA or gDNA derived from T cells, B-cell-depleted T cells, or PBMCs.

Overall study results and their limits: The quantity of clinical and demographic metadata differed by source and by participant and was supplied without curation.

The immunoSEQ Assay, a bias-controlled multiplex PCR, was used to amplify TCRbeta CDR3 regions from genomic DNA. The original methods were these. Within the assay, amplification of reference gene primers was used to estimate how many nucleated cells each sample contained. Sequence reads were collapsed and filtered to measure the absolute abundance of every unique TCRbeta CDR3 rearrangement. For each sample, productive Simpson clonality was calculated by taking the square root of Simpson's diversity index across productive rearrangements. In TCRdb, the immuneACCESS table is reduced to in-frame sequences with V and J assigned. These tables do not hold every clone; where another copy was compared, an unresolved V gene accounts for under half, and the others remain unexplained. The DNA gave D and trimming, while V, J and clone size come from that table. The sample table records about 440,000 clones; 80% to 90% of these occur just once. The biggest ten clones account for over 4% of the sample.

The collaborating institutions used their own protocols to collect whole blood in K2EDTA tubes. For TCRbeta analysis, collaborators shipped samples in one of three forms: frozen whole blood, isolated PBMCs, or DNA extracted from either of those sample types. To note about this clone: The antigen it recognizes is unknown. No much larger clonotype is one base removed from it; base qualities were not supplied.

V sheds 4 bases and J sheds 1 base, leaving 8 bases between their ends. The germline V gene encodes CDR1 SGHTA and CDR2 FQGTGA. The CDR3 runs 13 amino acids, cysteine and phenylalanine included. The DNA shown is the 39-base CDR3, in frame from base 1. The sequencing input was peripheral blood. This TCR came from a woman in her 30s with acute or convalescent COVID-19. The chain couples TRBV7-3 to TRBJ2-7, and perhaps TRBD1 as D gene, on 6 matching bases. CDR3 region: CASSSGHSYEQYF. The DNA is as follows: TGTGCCAGCAGCTCGGGACATTCCTACGAGCAGTACTTC. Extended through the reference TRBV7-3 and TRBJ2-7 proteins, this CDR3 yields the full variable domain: GAGVSQTPSNKVTEKGKYVELRCDPISGHTALYWYRQSLGQGPEFLIYFQGTGAADDSGLPNDRFFAVRPEGSVSTLKIQRTERGDSAVYLCASSSGHSYEQYFGPGTRLTVT.